The 26 T cell receptor beta chains in this list originate from one sample, sequenced in a study of blood T cell repertoires in COVID-19. Some clones are missing from TCRdb's copy, which holds only in-frame ones; the method was immunoSEQ multiplex PCR. The sample consists of around 190,000 clones, approximately 80% of them appearing once. The specimen sequenced was peripheral blood. The receptors shown here come from a man aged 55 to 70 with acute or convalescent COVID-19.

The V gene is TRBV5-5, the J gene TRBJ2-2; D possibly corresponds to TRBD1 (5 bases). The V gene's germline CDR1 is SGHKS and CDR2 YYEKEE (reference sequence). V dropped 2 bases and J dropped 3 bases, with 17 bases sitting between them. The CDR3 totals 17 residues. The CDR3 is CASSLGPGQGDTGELFF. The CDR3 DNA is TGTGCCAGCAGCTTAGGCCCGGGCCAGGGTGACACCGGGGAGCTGTTTTTT.

The chain employs TRBV7-3 and TRBJ2-1, with a possible D match to TRBD2 (6 bases). Germline assignment: CDR1 SGHTA and CDR2 FQGTGA. Trimming took 1 base from V and 7 from J, leaving 8 bases between them. This CDR3 comprises 13 residues. This CDR3 is CASSLSGGNEQFF. The CDR3 nucleotides are TGTGCCAGCAGCTTAAGCGGAGGGAATGAGCAGTTCTTC.

This chain uses TRBV4-1 with TRBJ2-1; weak D call: TRBD2 (6 bases). V lost 4 bases and J 0 bases, leaving 25 bases between the germline ends. Germline loops: CDR1 MGHRA, CDR2 YSYEKL. CDR3 size: 20 residues. CDR3 amino acids: CASSPLHGRDSQSSYNEQFF. In nucleotides, the CDR3 is TGCGCCAGCAGCCCCCTTCACGGCCGGGACTCCCAAAGCTCCTACAATGAGCAGTTCTTC.

About this clone itself: Additional DNA sequences in this sample encode the identical CDR3. The chain carries TRBV27 and TRBJ2-1; 11 positions match TRBD2. With 3 bases clipped from V and 10 bases from J, the junction kept 8 bases outside the gene matches. The CDR3 loop spans 15 amino acids. CDR1 and CDR2 (germline): MNHEY, SMNVEV (reference sequence). CDR3 in DNA: TGTGCCAGCAGTTTTGGGACTAGCGGACTTCGGGAGCAGTTCTTC. This sequence encodes CASSFGTSGLREQFF.

This clone came up a few times. The chain joins TRBV20-1 to TRBJ1-5; D not resolved. The CDR3 runs to 9 residues. CDR1 DFQATT and CDR2 SNEGSKA come from the germline V gene (reference sequence). Trimming removed 8 bases from V and 9 bases from J, with 8 bases in between. Written as DNA, the CDR3 is TGCAGTCAGCCAGGGCCCCAGCATTTT. It translates to CSQPGPQHF.

CDR3 sequence: CASSYSTGEFNEQFF. The CDR3, as DNA: TGTGCCAGCAGTTACTCGACGGGGGAGTTCAATGAGCAGTTCTTC. J is TRBJ2-1 and V is TRBV6-5, with D possibly TRBD2 on 6 matching bases. CDR3 length equals 15 residues. Between the trimmed V and J ends, which lost 0 bases and 6 bases, there was a span of 12 bases. Germline loops: CDR1 MNHEY, CDR2 SVGAGI.

The V and J genes are TRBV5-4 and TRBJ1-1; weak D call: TRBD1 (5 bases). The CDR3 spans 13 residues. V gave up 7 bases and J gave up 4 bases, with 14 bases separating them. Germline V gene lookup returns CDR1 SGHNT and CDR2 YYREEE (reference sequence). The CDR3 loop is CASWEGGTTEAFF. The CDR3 DNA follows: TGTGCCAGCTGGGAGGGTGGGACCACTGAAGCTTTCTTT.

The chain links TRBV5-1 to TRBJ1-2, with TRBD1 matching over 8 bases. Unmatched junction bases numbered 0, after V lost 0 bases and J lost 2 bases. In germline, CDR1 is SGHRS, CDR2 YFSETQ. The CDR3 runs to 14 residues. CDR3 in DNA: TGCGCCAGCAGCTTGGGGGACAGGAACTATGGCTACACCTTC. Translation: CASSLGDRNYGYTF.

This sequence joins TRBV11-2 and TRBJ2-7; 8 bases match TRBD1. The V gene's germline CDR1 is SGHAT and CDR2 FQNNGV. V trimming: 3 bases; J trimming: 6 bases; junction bases outside the gene matches: 7. This CDR3 is built from 14 residues. CDR3 residues: CASSLDGQGSEQYF. CDR3 DNA: TGTGCCAGCAGCTTGGACGGACAGGGATCCGAGCAGTACTTC.

This chain links TRBV7-2 with TRBJ2-6; TRBD1 agrees at 7 bases. The CDR3 is 16 amino acids. After removal of 5 bases from V and 2 bases from J, the junction contained 6 bases not matched to a gene. In germline, CDR1 is SGHTA, CDR2 FQGNSA. The CDR3 region is CASSNHRGTGANVLTF. For the CDR3, the DNA is TGTGCCAGCAGCAACCACAGGGGAACTGGGGCCAACGTCCTGACTTTC.

V is TRBV19 and J is TRBJ1-3, with D possibly TRBD1 on 5 matching bases. V shed 7 bases and J shed 1 base, with 11 bases lying between them. This CDR3 is 14 amino acids long. The germline CDR1 and CDR2 sequences are LNHDA and SQIVND (reference sequence). CDR3 sequence: CASTQGRSGNTIYF. The DNA for the CDR3 is TGTGCCAGTACCCAGGGCCGGTCTGGAAACACCATATATTTT.

The chain joins TRBV5-6 to TRBJ2-5, with TRBD2 matching over 8 bases. Per the germline V gene, CDR1 is SGHDT and CDR2 is YYEEEE. V shed 3 bases and J 0 bases; nucleotides not matched to a gene: 10. CDR3 length equals 17 residues. The CDR3 DNA is TGTGCCAGCAGCTCGGGACTAGAGTTTGGGTACCAAGAGACCCAGTACTTC. Translated, it gives CASSSGLEFGYQETQYF.

The chain recombines TRBV7-2 with TRBJ1-4, with D perhaps matching TRBD1 (5 bases). The germline CDR1 and CDR2 sequences are SGHTA and FQGNSA. V was clipped by 5 bases and J by 8 bases, with 15 bases between them. The CDR3 consists of 14 residues. The CDR3 loop reads CASSLQGLGEKLFF. In nucleotides, the CDR3 is TGTGCCAGCAGCCTGCAGGGACTCGGCGAAAAACTGTTTTTT.

The chain carries TRBV18 and TRBJ1-1, with a tentative D call TRBD1 (5 bases). The germline gives CDR1 KGHSH, CDR2 LQKENI. The V end lost 1 base, the J end lost 7 bases, and 7 bases lay between the germline ends. The CDR3 loop spans 12 amino acids. CDR3 sequence: CASSPRQGEAFF. DNA for the CDR3: TGTGCCAGCTCACCACGGCAGGGTGAAGCTTTCTTT.

A single count supports this clone. The chain recombines TRBV19 with TRBJ2-1; 10 nucleotides align to TRBD1. J gave up 9 bases and V 7 bases, and 9 bases lay outside the gene matches. This CDR3 region has 14 residues. The germline V gene has CDR1 LNHDA and CDR2 SQIVND (reference sequence). CDR3 sequence reads: CASTPGQGIGEQFF. In DNA form, the CDR3 reads TGTGCCAGTACCCCGGGACAGGGGATCGGTGAGCAGTTCTTC.

The CDR3 spells CASRALAGGPYNEQFF. The CDR3 region has the DNA TGTGCCAGCAGGGCCCTAGCGGGGGGGCCATACAATGAGCAGTTCTTC. The chain employs TRBV3-1 (or the pseudogene TRBV3-2) and TRBJ2-1; TRBD2 matches 12 bases. This CDR3 region has 16 residues. The V gene end was trimmed by 6 bases and the J gene end by 4 bases; junction bases not matched to a gene: 7. Germline CDR1 LGHDT, CDR2 YNNKEL (reference sequence).

This clone has more than one count but fewer than ten. This chain uses TRBV12-3 or TRBV12-4 with TRBJ1-5; TRBD1 agrees at 7 bases. The trim removed 4 bases at V and 4 bases at J, leaving 1 base unmatched. The CDR3 extends over 13 amino acids. CDR3 protein: CASSSQGNQPQHF. In DNA form, the CDR3 reads TGTGCCAGCAGTTCACAGGGGAATCAGCCCCAGCATTTT.

The sample holds one count of this clone. The gene calls are TRBV3-1 (or the pseudogene TRBV3-2) and TRBJ1-6; D unresolved. Germline loops: CDR1 LGHDT, CDR2 YNNKEL (reference sequence). The CDR3 covers 13 residues. V shed 1 base and J shed 7 bases, with 5 bases lying between them. The DNA of the CDR3 is TGTGCCAGCAGCCAAGGAGGCAATTCACCCCTCCACTTT. This codes for CASSQGGNSPLHF.

The chain recombines TRBV24-1 with TRBJ1-2; 9 bases map to TRBD1. Germline CDR1 reads KGHDR; CDR2 reads SFDVKD. The V gene end was trimmed by 4 bases and the J gene end by 5 bases; junction bases not matched to a gene: 4. This CDR3 contains 14 residues. CDR3 sequence reads: CATSDQGQGYGYTF. DNA for the CDR3: TGTGCCACCAGTGACCAGGGACAGGGATATGGCTACACCTTC.

This rearrangement joins TRBV6-5 to TRBJ1-2; D remains ambiguous. V dropped 4 bases and J dropped 3 bases, with 9 bases sitting between them. The CDR3 is made up of 13 amino acids. The germline V gene encodes CDR1 MNHEY and CDR2 SVGAGI. The CDR3 loop reads CASSSTPDYGYTF. Written as DNA, the CDR3 is TGTGCCAGCAGTTCGACACCGGACTATGGCTACACCTTC.

The chain recombines TRBV6-5 with TRBJ1-4; 11 bases are shared with TRBD1. V was pared by 6 bases and J by 7 bases, with 7 bases of the junction left unmatched. This CDR3 has 15 amino acids. Germline V gives CDR1 MNHEY, CDR2 SVGAGI. The CDR3 sequence is CASSPSDRGREKLFF. The DNA for the CDR3 is TGTGCCAGCAGCCCCTCGGACAGGGGGCGTGAAAAACTGTTTTTT.

V is TRBV6-6 and J is TRBJ2-7, with 8 bases aligning to TRBD2. Germline V gene sequence: CDR1 MNHNY, CDR2 SVGAGI (reference sequence). V gave up 5 bases and J gave up 7 bases; unmatched junction bases: 19. This CDR3 contains 17 residues. This chain's CDR3 is CASSPLTSAAAPPEQYF. CDR3 nucleotides: TGTGCCAGCAGTCCCTTGACTAGCGCCGCAGCGCCTCCAGAGCAGTACTTC.

The V call is TRBV6-5, the J call TRBJ1-2; 8 positions match TRBD1. J gave up 3 bases and V 6 bases, and 6 bases lay outside the gene matches. The CDR3 spans 14 residues. Germline V gene sequence: CDR1 MNHEY, CDR2 SVGAGI. CDR3 nucleotides: TGTGCCAGCAGCTCAGGGGGCGCCTACTATGGCTACACCTTC. This sequence encodes CASSSGGAYYGYTF.

This chain connects TRBV5-6 to TRBJ1-6, with 9 bases matching TRBD1. The CDR3 consists of 16 residues. Germline V gene lookup returns CDR1 SGHDT and CDR2 YYEEEE. V dropped 1 base and J dropped 9; count of bases not matched to a gene: 8. The CDR3 is CASSLTTGGFSSPLHF. CDR3 coding DNA: TGTGCCAGCAGCTTGACCACAGGGGGCTTTAGTTCACCCCTCCACTTT.

The chain carries TRBV3-1 (or the pseudogene TRBV3-2) and TRBJ1-5; a possible D gene is TRBD1 (6 bases). The CDR3 consists of 15 residues. Germline V CDR1 and CDR2: LGHDT, YNNKEL (reference sequence). With 0 bases removed from V and 6 bases from J, the gap between germline ends came to 12 bases. This chain's CDR3 is CASSQDATGSQPQHF. The DNA for the CDR3 is TGTGCCAGCAGCCAAGATGCAACAGGGAGTCAGCCCCAGCATTTT.

The chain joins TRBV27 to TRBJ1-5, with D possibly being TRBD1 (5 bases). Looked up from germline, CDR1 is MNHEY and CDR2 is SMNVEV (reference sequence). V was shortened by 8 bases and J by 0 bases, with 11 bases between the two germline ends. This CDR3 has 14 amino acids. CDR3 protein: CASGRGFSNQPQHF. DNA of the CDR3: TGTGCCAGCGGTCGGGGGTTTAGCAATCAGCCCCAGCATTTT.